One sample yielded the 10 T cell receptor beta chains listed below, sequenced in a study of T cells in Graves' hyperthyroidism and ophthalmopathy. TCR beta CDR3 sequences were amplified from RNA transcripts. When the TCR CDR3 underwent first-round RT-PCR, the HTBI primer set was used. TCRdb passed the multiplex PCR reads through MiXCR, listing each CDR3 protein once. Here the sample spans more than 550,000 distinct CDR3 sequences, over 15% being singletons. Source material: blood. The receptors shown here come from a woman aged 50 to 65 with Graves' hyperthyroidism that later progressed to Graves' ophthalmopathy.

V and J are TRBV5-4 and TRBJ2-5; TRBD1 matches at 10 bases. Germline V CDR1 and CDR2: SGHNT, YYREEE (reference sequence). The CDR3 has 16 residues. Trimming removed 5 bases from V and 5 bases from J; junction bases left unmatched: 12. This CDR3 reads CASRLWTGGDSETQYF. The CDR3 nucleotides read TGTGCCAGCAGACTCTGGACAGGGGGAGACTCGGAGACCCAGTACTTC.

This clonotype was detected many times. The CDR3 sequence: CASSAGTNEQYF. DNA for the CDR3: TGCGCCAGCAGTGCCGGGACGAACGAGCAGTACTTC. The chain couples TRBV5-1 to TRBJ2-7; D is tentatively TRBD1 or TRBD2 (5 bases each). The CDR3 totals 12 residues. Trimming shortened V by 5 bases and J by 5 bases, and 11 bases separated the two germline ends. In germline, CDR1 is SGHRS, CDR2 YFSETQ.

Ten or more counts support this clonotype. This chain links TRBV18 with TRBJ2-1, with unresolved D. The CDR3 is made up of 14 amino acids. V lost 8 bases and J lost 3, with 14 bases in between. Germline V gene lookup returns CDR1 KGHSH and CDR2 LQKENI. The CDR3 spells CASPGTPSYNEQFF. The CDR3 DNA reads TGTGCCAGCCCTGGTACTCCAAGCTACAATGAGCAGTTCTTC.

The chain links TRBV20-1 to TRBJ2-1; D is unclear. With 4 bases removed from V and 8 bases from J, the gap between germline ends came to 15 bases. Germline CDR1 DFQATT, CDR2 SNEGSKA (reference sequence). This CDR3 comprises 13 residues. CDR3 in amino acids: CSAINSVIDEQFF. Written as DNA, the CDR3 is TGCAGTGCTATCAACAGCGTTATTGATGAGCAGTTCTTC.

This clonotype was picked up a small number of times. The rearrangement uses TRBV6-6 and TRBJ2-3; 7 positions match TRBD1. Unmatched junction bases numbered 2, after V lost 1 base and J lost 1 base. CDR3 length: 15 amino acids. CDR1 is MNHNY, CDR2 SVGAGI, per germline (reference sequence). The CDR3 DNA follows: TGTGCCAGCAGTTACTATGGACAGGGCACAGATACGCAGTATTTT. Its translation is CASSYYGQGTDTQYF.

This clonotype occurred many times. The chain employs TRBV7-2 and TRBJ2-1; 11 bases are shared with TRBD1. CDR1 is SGHTA and CDR2 is FQGNSA in the germline V gene. J lost 8 bases, V lost 5 bases, and 8 bases had no gene match. The length of the CDR3 is 15 residues. The DNA of the CDR3 is TGTGCCAGCAGCGTCACCGGGACAGGGGGATATGAGCAGTTCTTC. It is translated as CASSVTGTGGYEQFF.

This clonotype was detected many times. The CDR3 DNA sequence: TGTGCCAGCAGCTTAGCTCGCGGGGAGACCCAGTACTTC. Translation: CASSLARGETQYF. The J gene is TRBJ2-5, the V gene TRBV11-2, with D perhaps matching TRBD2 (5 bases). Trimming took 1 base from V and 5 from J, leaving 8 bases between them. This CDR3 has 13 amino acids. Germline CDR1 and CDR2: SGHAT and FQNNGV.

This clonotype was detected ten times or more. This sequence joins TRBV3-1 and TRBJ1-4; D gene unclear. Looked up from germline, CDR1 is LGHDT and CDR2 is YNNKEL (reference sequence). The CDR3 is made up of 14 amino acids. V lost 4 bases, J lost 0 bases, and 6 bases lay in between. The CDR3 is CASSRGTTNEKLFF. The CDR3, as DNA: TGTGCCAGCAGCCGCGGGACAACTAATGAAAAACTGTTTTTT.

This clonotype occurred a few times. Written as DNA, the CDR3 is TGCGCCAGCAGCTTGGTGTTAGCCGACACAGATACGCAGTATTTT. Protein product: CASSLVLADTDTQYF. The V gene is TRBV5-1, the J gene TRBJ2-3; D is ambiguous. V gave up 0 bases and J gave up 2 bases, with 10 bases separating them. CDR3 length equals 15 residues. Germline V lookup: CDR1 SGHRS, CDR2 YFSETQ.

This clonotype has ten or more counts. This chain joins TRBV3-1 and TRBJ1-1; D not resolved. The V end lost 7 bases, the J end lost 1 base, and 13 bases lay between the germline ends. CDR1 is LGHDT and CDR2 is YNNKEL in the germline V gene (reference sequence). This CDR3 comprises 14 residues. The CDR3 sequence is CASTSRRRNTEAFF. CDR3 nucleotide sequence: TGTGCCAGCACTTCACGGAGACGGAACACTGAAGCTTTCTTT.